Below, one T cell receptor (beta chain) is given with its context. Its antigen is still unknown. Data came from immunoSEQ multiplex PCR; TCRdb stores just in-frame clones and leaves some out. The sample records some 92,000 clones, roughly 90% being singletons. Germline CDR1 and CDR2: GTSNPN and SVGIG (reference sequence). The CDR3 runs 15 residues. The germline V and J ends were trimmed by 0 bases and 3 bases, with 14 bases remaining between them. The data derive from a study of T cell responses to AZD1222 COVID-19 vaccine. Study-wide points: Only a handful of AZD1222 recipients were seropositive at baseline. Females outnumbered males among donors, who were mostly white British; clonal diversity was possibly underestimated. Per reports, nearly half of all spike-specific TCRs target regions that are unmutated in variants.

The material was peripheral blood, obtained on day 0 of AZD1222 vaccination. This sequence originates from an adult in good health. The chain has TRBV30 and TRBJ1-1; maybe TRBD1 (5 bases). CDR3 region: CAWSVLEGLYTEAFF. The CDR3 DNA reads TGTGCCTGGAGTGTACTTGAGGGGCTGTACACTGAAGCTTTCTTT.